These 5 T cell receptor beta chains share one sample of origin, sequenced in a study of graft-versus-host responses after intestinal transplantation. Stimulators, 200,000 irradiated and violet-dye-labeled cells, were plated with 200,000 CFSE-labeled responder cells. The assay was immunoSEQ multiplex PCR, and TCRdb's table has in-frame clones only and misses some. The sample gives around 13,000 clones, 30% of which show up once; around 2.8% is in the top ten. Material: alloreactive CD8+ T cells from a mixed lymphocyte reaction culture, obtained before intestinal transplant. The sample's subset: CFSE-low proliferating T cells sorted from roughly six-day pre-transplant mixed lymphocyte reaction (GvH or HvG direction). Receptor source: a human patient who received an intestinal transplant.

This clone was found a few times. The rearrangement joins TRBV27 to TRBJ2-2; weak D call: TRBD2 (6 bases). V gave up 0 bases and J gave up 7 bases, with 12 bases separating them. Germline V lookup: CDR1 MNHEY, CDR2 SMNVEV (reference sequence). The CDR3 is 15 residues long. DNA of the CDR3: TGTGCCAGCAGTTTATCTTGGAGGGCGGTCGGGGAGCTGTTTTTT. This gives the protein CASSLSWRAVGELFF.

The chain joins TRBV28 to TRBJ2-2; D not resolved. Deletions cut 3 bases from V and 6 bases from J, with 8 bases between. The CDR3 sequence is 13 residues long. CDR1 and CDR2 (germline): MDHEN, SYDVKM. CDR3 nucleotide sequence: TGTGCCAGCAGTTTCATTAGGCCCGGGGAGCTGTTTTTT. Residues: CASSFIRPGELFF.

The chain joins TRBV28 to TRBJ2-1; 7 nucleotides line up with TRBD1. The CDR3 contains 15 residues. Unmatched junction bases numbered 5, after V lost 6 bases and J lost 0 bases. Germline loops: CDR1 MDHEN, CDR2 SYDVKM. The DNA for the CDR3 is TGTGCCAGCAGAATGGACAGGAGCTCCTACAATGAGCAGTTCTTC. It encodes CASRMDRSSYNEQFF.

The V and J genes are TRBV14 and TRBJ2-7; D is possibly TRBD1 or TRBD2 (5 bases each). The CDR3 contains 17 residues. The germline CDR1 and CDR2 sequences are SGHDN and FVKESK. V was trimmed by 7 bases and J by 2 bases, leaving 24 bases between them. The CDR3 bases are TGTGCCAGCACCCGGGGCAGGGTGATTCCCTCTCCCTACGAGCAGTACTTC. It specifies CASTRGRVIPSPYEQYF. The full variable domain, its missing parts supplied by reference TRBV14 and TRBJ2-7, is EAGVTQFPSHSVIEKGQTVTLRCDPISGHDNLYWYRRVMGKEIKFLLHFVKESKQDESGMPNNRFLAERTGGTYSTLKVQPAELEDSGVYFCASTRGRVIPSPYEQYFGPGTRLTVT.

The chain has TRBV5-6 and TRBJ2-7; a weak D match, TRBD2 (6 bases). V was clipped by 4 bases and J by 2 bases, with 10 bases between them. Germline assignment: CDR1 SGHDT and CDR2 YYEEEE. This CDR3 comprises 13 residues. The CDR3 region is CASSGGSTYEQYF. The CDR3 DNA sequence: TGTGCCAGCAGCGGGGGGAGCACCTACGAGCAGTACTTC.